These 24 T cell receptor beta chains share one sample of origin, sequenced in a study of shared clonotypes between healthy human individuals. Naive-designated CD8 cells lacked CD45RO, were positively enriched for CCR7, and omitted terminally differentiated effector memory CD45RA+ cells. Generated by immunoSEQ multiplex PCR, the TCRdb table keeps only in-frame clones and is missing some. The table records around 600,000 clones, roughly 98% of them present only once. Sequencing used naive CD8+ T cells sorted from blood. Receptors were obtained from a man in his thirties or forties in good health.

The CDR3 nucleotides are TGTGCCAGCAGAATCAGGGGGCAAGGATCCTACGAGCAGTACTTC. Translating it yields CASRIRGQGSYEQYF. This rearrangement joins TRBV2 to TRBJ2-7, with 8 bases that match TRBD1. V gave up 6 bases and J gave up 1 base; unmatched junction bases: 8. There are 15 residues in the CDR3. Per germline, CDR1 SNHLY and CDR2 FYNNEI.

This clone was seen a single time. The gene calls are TRBV5-4 and TRBJ2-7, with 9 bases matching TRBD1. The CDR3 spans 16 residues. Per the germline V gene, CDR1 is SGHNT and CDR2 is YYREEE (reference sequence). Germline trimming cut 3 bases from V and 4 bases from J; bases unmatched to any gene: 11. In DNA form, the CDR3 reads TGTGCCAGCAGCTCCGGAACAGGGGGCTTGACGTACGAGCAGTACTTC. Translation: CASSSGTGGLTYEQYF. The whole variable domain, filled in from reference TRBV5-4 and TRBJ2-7, reads ETGVTQSPTHLIKTRGQQVTLRCSSQSGHNTVSWYQQALGQGPQFIFQYYREEENGRGNFPPRFSGLQFPNYSSELNVNALELDDSALYLCASSSGTGGLTYEQYFGPGTRLTVT.

This chain uses TRBV6-1 with TRBJ1-5, with D maybe TRBD1 (5 bases). CDR3 size: 16 residues. Germline CDR1 MNHNS, CDR2 SASEGT. Between the trimmed V and J ends, which lost 3 bases and 5 bases, there was a span of 17 bases. CDR3 residues: CASSDPGEWFDQPQHF. CDR3 in DNA: TGTGCCAGCAGTGACCCGGGGGAGTGGTTTGATCAGCCCCAGCATTTT.

The rearrangement uses TRBV7-8 and TRBJ2-7; 7 bases line up with TRBD1. Germline V CDR1 and CDR2: SGHVS, FQNEAQ. The V gene end was trimmed by 6 bases and the J gene end by 0 bases; junction bases not matched to a gene: 8. The CDR3 runs to 15 residues. CDR3 bases: TGTGCCAGCAGGCTCGAATGGGACAGCTCCTACGAGCAGTACTTC. Its translation is CASRLEWDSSYEQYF.

This clone showed up just once. The chain is built from TRBV9 and TRBJ2-1, with D maybe TRBD2 (6 bases). Per the germline V gene, CDR1 is SGDLS and CDR2 is YYNGEE. CDR3 length: 12 residues. V gave up 5 bases and J gave up 5 bases, with 8 bases separating them. CDR3 residues: CASSLANNEQFF. The CDR3 coding sequence is TGTGCCAGCAGTCTAGCGAACAATGAGCAGTTCTTC.

The chain links TRBV4-1 to TRBJ2-7, with 9 bases fitting TRBD2. V was pared by 0 bases and J by 3 bases, with 12 bases of the junction left unmatched. Germline assignment: CDR1 MGHRA and CDR2 YSYEKL. This CDR3 comprises 18 residues. The CDR3 spells CASSQDKAGGTYYYEQYF. CDR3 DNA: TGCGCCAGCAGCCAAGATAAAGCGGGAGGCACCTACTACTACGAGCAGTACTTC.

This clone was seen just once. The V gene is TRBV7-9, the J gene TRBJ2-1; D is perhaps TRBD2 (6 bases). V was trimmed by 5 bases and J by 4 bases, leaving 6 bases between them. The CDR3 loop spans 12 amino acids. Germline-derived CDR1 and CDR2 are SEHNR and FQNEAQ (reference sequence). CDR3 protein: CASSGGYNEQFF. The CDR3 DNA is TGTGCCAGCAGCGGAGGGTACAATGAGCAGTTCTTC. Variable domain in full (rest from reference TRBV7-9 and TRBJ2-1): DTGVSQNPRHKITKRGQNVTFRCDPISEHNRLYWYRQTLGQGPEFLTYFQNEAQLEKSRLLSDRFSAERPKGSFSTLEIQRTEQGDSAMYLCASSGGYNEQFFGPGTRLTVL.

This clone was found once. The rearrangement links TRBV27 to TRBJ2-3; D uncertain. This CDR3 region has 15 residues. The V and J ends lost 1 base and 0 bases respectively, with 8 bases between them. CDR1 is MNHEY, CDR2 SMNVEV, per germline (reference sequence). The CDR3 sequence is CASSLWDSSTDTQYF. CDR3 bases: TGTGCCAGCAGTTTATGGGATTCTAGCACAGATACGCAGTATTTT.

V usage is TRBV7-9 and J usage is TRBJ1-2; weak D call: TRBD1 (5 bases). Germline V gene data show CDR1 as SEHNR and CDR2 as FQNEAQ (reference sequence). Trimming stripped 5 bases from V and 4 bases from J, with 14 bases between. The CDR3 runs to 14 residues. CDR3 sequence (DNA): TGTGCCAGCAGCCCCACCTTAGACAGCTATGGCTACACCTTC. It is translated as CASSPTLDSYGYTF.

The chain uses TRBV7-2 and TRBJ2-4, with 8 positions matching TRBD1. Germline trimming cut 5 bases from V and 8 bases from J; bases unmatched to any gene: 11. This CDR3 is 15 amino acids long. Germline CDR1 reads SGHTA; CDR2 reads FQGNSA. CDR3 in amino acids: CASSPWDRTDDIQYF. The CDR3 nucleotides read TGTGCCAGCAGCCCATGGGACAGGACGGATGACATTCAGTACTTC.

The rearrangement joins TRBV7-9 to TRBJ1-1; possible D gene TRBD1, 5 bases. Deletions cut 5 bases from V and 4 bases from J, with 8 bases between. The CDR3 totals 12 residues. Germline lookup yields CDR1 SEHNR and CDR2 FQNEAQ (reference sequence). The chain's CDR3 is CASSQGSTEAFF. Written as DNA, the CDR3 is TGTGCCAGCAGCCAGGGAAGCACTGAAGCTTTCTTT.

This chain connects TRBV11-3 to TRBJ2-1; D unclear. The CDR3 sequence is 14 residues long. V was trimmed by 5 bases and J by 8 bases, leaving 16 bases between them. Germline V gives CDR1 SGHNT, CDR2 YENEEA. CDR3 DNA: TGTGCCAGCAGCCCCCCGAGGCCAGAGGATGAGCAGTTCTTC. Translated, it gives CASSPPRPEDEQFF.

The V call is TRBV13, the J call TRBJ2-1; TRBD1 might be the D (6 bases). This CDR3 spans 15 amino acids. From germline, CDR1 is PRHDT and CDR2 FYEKMQ (reference sequence). The germline V and J ends were trimmed by 5 bases and 0 bases, with 11 bases remaining between them. CDR3 amino acids: CASSEGGSSYNEQFF. CDR3 nucleotide sequence: TGTGCCAGCAGCGAAGGGGGTAGCTCCTACAATGAGCAGTTCTTC.

V is TRBV5-8 and J is TRBJ2-7; D not certain. Looked up from germline, CDR1 is SGHTS and CDR2 is YDEGEE. This CDR3 has 14 amino acids. Trimming stripped 3 bases from V and 0 bases from J, with 10 bases between. CDR3 region: CASSSLLSSYEQYF. CDR3 bases: TGTGCCAGCAGCTCCTTACTGAGCTCCTACGAGCAGTACTTC.

This sequence joins TRBV6-1 and TRBJ2-5, with 14 positions matching TRBD2. CDR3 size: 16 residues. V was pared by 3 bases and J by 5 bases, with 5 bases of the junction left unmatched. The V gene's germline CDR1 is MNHNS and CDR2 SASEGT. This CDR3 is CASSDRLAGGWETQYF. CDR3 bases: TGTGCCAGCAGTGATCGACTAGCGGGAGGGTGGGAGACCCAGTACTTC.

The V gene is TRBV11-1, the J gene TRBJ2-1, with D possibly called TRBD1 or TRBD2 (5 bases each). This CDR3 spans 13 amino acids. Germline lookup yields CDR1 SGHAT and CDR2 FQDESV (reference sequence). V dropped 7 bases and J dropped 8 bases, with 15 bases sitting between them. In nucleotides, the CDR3 is TGTGCCAGCAACCGGGACGGACGAGATGAGCAGTTCTTC. This encodes CASNRDGRDEQFF.

V gene TRBV4-1 combines with J gene TRBJ1-5, with a weak D call TRBD1 (6 bases). In germline, CDR1 is MGHRA, CDR2 YSYEKL. Trimming removed 1 base from V and 5 bases from J, with 15 bases in between. The length of the CDR3 is 16 residues. Here the CDR3 DNA reads TGCGCCAGCAGCCAAGTCGGGTGGAGGGGGGATCAGCCCCAGCATTTT. Its protein product is CASSQVGWRGDQPQHF.

This clone was observed a single time. The J gene is TRBJ2-3, the V gene TRBV4-3; TRBD1 agrees at 8 bases. The V and J ends lost 5 bases and 1 base, in that order; junction bases with no gene match: 8. Germline loops: CDR1 LGHNA, CDR2 YSLEER. The CDR3 runs 16 residues. The CDR3 sequence is CASSEIGQGGTDTQYF. The DNA for the CDR3 is TGCGCCAGCAGCGAAATAGGACAGGGAGGCACAGATACGCAGTATTTT.

V and J are TRBV6-6 and TRBJ1-1; D uncertain. CDR3 size: 16 residues. V lost 4 bases to trimming and J lost 1 base, with 16 bases between them. Germline V gene data show CDR1 as MNHNY and CDR2 as SVGAGI (reference sequence). The CDR3 loop is CASSLYSGLGNTEAFF. In nucleotides, the CDR3 is TGTGCCAGCAGTTTATACTCGGGCCTGGGGAACACTGAAGCTTTCTTT.

This chain uses TRBV4-1 with TRBJ1-1; TRBD1 agrees at 8 bases. This CDR3 contains 16 residues. From germline, CDR1 is MGHRA and CDR2 YSYEKL. Trimming at V came to 3 bases and at J to 6 bases, leaving 12 bases not matched to a gene. This CDR3 reads CASSQDRARGLAEAFF. In DNA form, the CDR3 reads TGCGCCAGCAGCCAGGACAGGGCGCGGGGCCTGGCTGAAGCTTTCTTT.

V usage is TRBV13 and J usage is TRBJ1-2; D is unclear. Germline V gene data show CDR1 as PRHDT and CDR2 as FYEKMQ (reference sequence). This CDR3 comprises 14 residues. Between the trimmed V and J ends, which lost 5 bases and 0 bases, there was a span of 10 bases. This CDR3 is CASSPTGSNYGYTF. The DNA of the CDR3 is TGTGCCAGCAGCCCCACGGGTTCTAACTATGGCTACACCTTC. Full variable domain (rest looked up from reference TRBV13 and TRBJ1-2): AAGVIQSPRHLIKEKRETATLKCYPIPRHDTVYWYQQGPGQDPQFLISFYEKMQSDKGSIPDRFSAQQFSDYHSELNMSSLELGDSALYFCASSPTGSNYGYTFGSGTRLTVV.

The chain joins TRBV7-6 to TRBJ2-7; the D gene could be TRBD1 or TRBD2 (5 bases each). Trimming removed 6 bases from V and 5 bases from J, with 17 bases in between. The CDR3 totals 14 residues. Germline assignment: CDR1 SGHVS and CDR2 FNYEAQ. The chain's CDR3 is CASSPRDAVHEQYF. The CDR3 coding sequence is TGTGCCAGCAGTCCTCGGGACGCCGTCCACGAGCAGTACTTC.

The chain employs TRBV9 and TRBJ2-1; 7 positions agree with TRBD2. Germline CDR1 reads SGDLS; CDR2 reads YYNGEE. V was pared by 0 bases and J by 7 bases, with 4 bases of the junction left unmatched. The CDR3 has 14 amino acids. CDR3 bases: TGTGCCAGCAGCGTAGTCATTAGCGGGAATGAGCAGTTCTTC. It specifies CASSVVISGNEQFF.

The V call is TRBV7-6, the J call TRBJ2-1; D may correspond to TRBD1 or TRBD2 (5 bases each). This CDR3 is 19 amino acids long. Germline assignment: CDR1 SGHVS and CDR2 FNYEAQ. With 2 bases removed from V and 4 bases from J, the gap between germline ends came to 24 bases. The CDR3 reads CASSLTAQGPTILYNEQFF. The CDR3 DNA follows: TGTGCCAGCAGCTTAACCGCCCAGGGACCGACAATCCTTTACAATGAGCAGTTCTTC. Using reference TRBV7-6 and TRBJ2-1 for the parts outside the CDR3, the full variable domain is GAGVSQSPRYKVTKRGQDVALRCDPISGHVSLYWYRQALGQGPEFLTYFNYEAQQDKSGLPNDRFSAERPEGSISTLTIQRTEQRDSAMYRCASSLTAQGPTILYNEQFFGPGTRLTVL.